The 30 T cell receptor beta chains below all came from one sample that was sequenced in a study of blood T cell repertoires in COVID-19. The assay was immunoSEQ multiplex PCR, and TCRdb's table has in-frame clones only and misses some. The sample has roughly 43,000 clones; less than 85% are singletons. Material: peripheral blood. These receptor sequences come from a woman between 65 and 79 years old with acute or convalescent COVID-19.

This clone appeared a few times. The chain uses TRBV3-1 (or the pseudogene TRBV3-2) and TRBJ1-4, with D maybe TRBD1 (6 bases). V lost 4 bases to trimming and J lost 8 bases, with 17 bases between them. Per germline, CDR1 LGHDT and CDR2 YNNKEL (reference sequence). The CDR3 sequence is 15 residues long. CDR3 loop: CASSLEGGQGEKLFF. The CDR3 DNA reads as TGTGCCAGCAGCCTCGAGGGAGGGCAGGGGGAAAAACTGTTTTTT.

The CDR3 is CASSLISTGRARVTQYF. CDR3 coding DNA: TGTGCCAGCAGCTTGATAAGTACCGGGAGGGCCCGGGTGACGCAGTATTTT. This chain uses TRBV5-6 with TRBJ2-3, with 8 bases fitting TRBD2. V shed 1 base and J 9 bases; nucleotides not matched to a gene: 16. The germline V gene has CDR1 SGHDT and CDR2 YYEEEE. The CDR3 is 17 residues long.

This chain links TRBV2 with TRBJ2-2; D ambiguous. Germline V gives CDR1 SNHLY, CDR2 FYNNEI. The CDR3 is 12 residues long. V lost 10 bases, J lost 0 bases, and 6 bases lay in between. CDR3 nucleotides: TGTGCCACCAATCCGAACACCGGGGAGCTGTTTTTT. Amino acid sequence: CATNPNTGELFF.

The chain links TRBV3-1 (or the pseudogene TRBV3-2) to TRBJ2-3; TRBD2 aligns across 13 bases. CDR3 size: 18 residues. Trimming took 4 bases from V and 0 from J; bases not matched to a gene: 7. Looked up from germline, CDR1 is LGHDT and CDR2 is YNNKEL (reference sequence). The chain's CDR3 is CASSPGLAGLLSTDTQYF. In DNA form, the CDR3 reads TGTGCCAGCAGCCCGGGACTAGCGGGACTCCTTAGCACAGATACGCAGTATTTT.

This clone was seen only a few times. The chain is built from TRBV5-6 and TRBJ2-2; 8 bases match TRBD1. The V and J ends lost 3 bases and 2 bases, in that order; junction bases with no gene match: 12. The CDR3 has 18 amino acids. Germline V gives CDR1 SGHDT, CDR2 YYEEEE. The CDR3 is CASSSRTGFTINTGELFF. Here the CDR3 DNA reads TGTGCCAGCAGCTCCCGGACAGGGTTTACGATTAACACCGGGGAGCTGTTTTTT.

This clone is medium-sized (0.01 to 0.1%) in the sample. This chain uses TRBV7-8 with TRBJ2-1; D may be TRBD2 (5 bases). The V gene's germline CDR1 is SGHVS and CDR2 FQNEAQ. Between the trimmed V and J ends, which lost 4 bases and 0 bases, there was a span of 13 bases. CDR3 length: 16 amino acids. The CDR3 sequence is CASSSGIRSSYNEQFF. The DNA of the CDR3 is TGTGCCAGCAGCTCCGGGATCCGATCCTCCTACAATGAGCAGTTCTTC.

The genes are TRBV30 and TRBJ2-1; TRBD2 might be the D (6 bases). The CDR3 has 16 amino acids. Between the trimmed V and J ends, which lost 3 bases and 4 bases, there was a span of 19 bases. Germline loops: CDR1 GTSNPN, CDR2 SVGIG (reference sequence). CDR3 loop: CAWSPPGLKKYNEQFF. The CDR3 region has the DNA TGTGCCTGGAGCCCCCCGGGACTCAAGAAGTACAATGAGCAGTTCTTC.

This clone was seen a few times. The chain joins TRBV7-6 to TRBJ2-7; 10 positions match TRBD2. Trimming took 4 bases from V and 4 from J; bases not matched to a gene: 10. The length of the CDR3 is 16 residues. The germline gives CDR1 SGHVS, CDR2 FNYEAQ. As DNA, the CDR3 is TGTGCCAGCAGCTCCCCTGGGAGTAGCGGGAGGTACGAGCAGTACTTC. As protein: CASSSPGSSGRYEQYF.

This chain connects TRBV5-4 to TRBJ2-7, with 9 bases matching TRBD1. V lost 0 bases and J lost 1; bases outside the gene matches: 2. The germline gives CDR1 SGHNT, CDR2 YYREEE (reference sequence). The CDR3 extends over 15 amino acids. The DNA of the CDR3 is TGTGCCAGCAGCTTGGTTGGGACAGGGTCCTACGAGCAGTACTTC. Encoded protein: CASSLVGTGSYEQYF.

J is TRBJ2-5 and V is TRBV5-6; D perhaps matches TRBD1 (6 bases). CDR1 is SGHDT and CDR2 is YYEEEE in the germline V gene. This CDR3 spans 15 amino acids. Trimming removed 0 bases from V and 5 bases from J, with 14 bases in between. The CDR3 nucleotides read TGTGCCAGCAGCTTGGCCGGCAGGGGTGGCGAGACCCAGTACTTC. It translates to CASSLAGRGGETQYF.

The chain links TRBV28 to TRBJ1-5; 7 nucleotides line up with TRBD1. Trimming took 5 bases from V and 4 from J; bases not matched to a gene: 8. CDR3 length: 15 amino acids. CDR1 is MDHEN and CDR2 is SYDVKM in the germline V gene. Written as DNA, the CDR3 is TGTGCCAGCAGTCCCCAGGGGGGACGGAATCAGCCCCAGCATTTT. Translated: CASSPQGGRNQPQHF.

The chain recombines TRBV9 with TRBJ2-3; 7 nucleotides line up with TRBD2. Germline V gives CDR1 SGDLS, CDR2 YYNGEE. The V segment lost 4 bases and the J segment 1 base; nucleotides outside the gene matches: 6. This CDR3 contains 15 residues. The CDR3 sequence is CASSLSGIGTDTQYF. The DNA for the CDR3 is TGTGCCAGCAGCCTAAGCGGGATAGGCACAGATACGCAGTATTTT.

This chain uses TRBV11-3 with TRBJ2-3; D call uncertain. V lost 6 bases to trimming and J lost 1 base, with 8 bases between them. Looked up from germline, CDR1 is SGHNT and CDR2 is YENEEA. The CDR3 loop spans 13 amino acids. CDR3 protein: CASRKRGTDTQYF. The CDR3 region has the DNA TGTGCCAGCAGAAAACGGGGCACAGATACGCAGTATTTT.

This clone was seen once. The chain has TRBV29-1 and TRBJ2-1; tentatively, D is TRBD1 (5 bases). The CDR3 loop spans 11 amino acids. V lost 8 bases to trimming and J lost 3 bases, with 8 bases between them. Per the germline V gene, CDR1 is SQVTM and CDR2 is ANQGSEA. In DNA form, the CDR3 reads TGCAGCTCCGGACACTACAATGAGCAGTTCTTC. Protein sequence: CSSGHYNEQFF.

The gene calls are TRBV19 and TRBJ2-1; D possibly corresponds to TRBD2 (5 bases). Per germline, CDR1 LNHDA and CDR2 SQIVND (reference sequence). CDR3 length equals 12 residues. With 3 bases removed from V and 8 bases from J, the gap between germline ends came to 8 bases. In DNA, the CDR3 is TGTGCCAGTAGTATCCGGACTGATGAGCAGTTCTTC. Translated, it gives CASSIRTDEQFF.

The rearrangement links TRBV2 to TRBJ1-3; TRBD1 matches at 8 bases. Trimming cost V 8 bases and J 0 bases; bases outside gene matches: 21. Germline V CDR1 and CDR2: SNHLY, FYNNEI. The CDR3 runs to 20 residues. CDR3 bases: TGTGCCAGCGGACGGACAGGGACCTTCGGAATTATTAACTCTGGAAACACCATATATTTT. Its translation is CASGRTGTFGIINSGNTIYF.

The chain has TRBV5-1 and TRBJ1-2; the match to TRBD1 covers 10 bases. The CDR3 is 15 amino acids. Germline V lookup: CDR1 SGHRS, CDR2 YFSETQ. V dropped 3 bases and J dropped 6; count of bases not matched to a gene: 8. CDR3 protein: CASSWGDRGSDGYTF. In nucleotides, the CDR3 is TGCGCCAGCAGCTGGGGGGACAGGGGATCGGATGGCTACACCTTC.

The chain uses TRBV27 and TRBJ1-1; tentatively, D is TRBD1 (6 bases). Germline loops: CDR1 MNHEY, CDR2 SMNVEV (reference sequence). The CDR3 loop spans 17 amino acids. V lost 7 bases and J 4 bases, leaving 25 bases between the germline ends. Here the CDR3 reads CASTRRQDLFGTTEAFF. Here the CDR3 DNA reads TGTGCCAGCACCCGACGACAGGATTTGTTCGGAACCACTGAAGCTTTCTTT.

The chain employs TRBV19 and TRBJ1-2; no clear D. Germline CDR1 is LNHDA and CDR2 is SQIVND (reference sequence). This CDR3 has 14 residues. V was pared by 6 bases and J by 0 bases, with 11 bases between. The CDR3 coding sequence is TGTGCCAGTAGCTTTACAGATACTAACTATGGCTACACCTTC. Protein: CASSFTDTNYGYTF.

The V gene is TRBV27, the J gene TRBJ2-7, with TRBD2 identical over 7 bases. This CDR3 spans 14 amino acids. The germline V gene has CDR1 MNHEY and CDR2 SMNVEV (reference sequence). After removal of 6 bases from V and 4 bases from J, the junction contained 9 bases not matched to a gene. CDR3 nucleotide sequence: TGTGCCAGCAGCCTAAGACGGCGGGAGTACGAGCAGTACTTC. It translates to CASSLRRREYEQYF.

J is TRBJ1-2 and V is TRBV19, with D perhaps matching TRBD1 (6 bases). Germline-derived CDR1 and CDR2 are LNHDA and SQIVND (reference sequence). CDR3 length: 14 residues. With 3 bases removed from V and 7 bases from J, the gap between germline ends came to 15 bases. DNA for the CDR3: TGTGCCAGTAGTATCGACGACAGGCCGCGTGGCTACACCTTC. Translating gives CASSIDDRPRGYTF.

The chain employs TRBV19 and TRBJ2-1, with TRBD2 identical over 9 bases. CDR3 length: 15 residues. Germline CDR1 and CDR2: LNHDA and SQIVND (reference sequence). V gave up 5 bases and J gave up 9 bases; unmatched junction bases: 11. This CDR3 is CASSVSGSRFGEQFF. The CDR3 bases are TGTGCCAGTAGTGTTAGCGGGAGTCGGTTCGGTGAGCAGTTCTTC.

This clone was seen just once. The chain employs TRBV11-2 and TRBJ2-7, with 10 nucleotides matching TRBD2. This CDR3 spans 15 amino acids. Germline V CDR1 and CDR2: SGHAT, FQNNGV. V lost 2 bases and J lost 3; bases outside the gene matches: 4. CDR3 coding DNA: TGTGCCAGCAGCTTAAGACTAGCGGGCCTCTACGAGCAGTACTTC. This encodes CASSLRLAGLYEQYF.

The CDR3 spells CASSPNSGGTDTQYF. The CDR3 DNA follows: TGTGCCAGCTCACCAAATAGCGGGGGCACAGATACGCAGTATTTT. This rearrangement joins TRBV18 to TRBJ2-3, with 8 bases that match TRBD2. The CDR3 extends over 15 amino acids. Germline V gene lookup returns CDR1 KGHSH and CDR2 LQKENI. Germline trimming cut 2 bases from V and 1 base from J; bases unmatched to any gene: 2.

The chain links TRBV27 to TRBJ2-1, with 9 bases identical to TRBD2. V trimming: 10 bases; J trimming: 9 bases; junction bases outside the gene matches: 16. Germline V CDR1 and CDR2: MNHEY, SMNVEV (reference sequence). This CDR3 region has 15 residues. This chain's CDR3 is CAMRVRREGEGEQFF. The DNA for the CDR3 is TGTGCCATGAGGGTTAGGCGGGAGGGAGAAGGTGAGCAGTTCTTC.

J is TRBJ2-5 and V is TRBV7-9; 12 bases map to TRBD2. The CDR3 has 16 amino acids. Germline V lookup: CDR1 SEHNR, CDR2 FQNEAQ (reference sequence). Unmatched junction bases numbered 11, after V lost 8 bases and J lost 4 bases. The DNA of the CDR3 is TGTGCCAGCGGGAGACTAGCGGGAGAACGAACAGAGACCCAGTACTTC. This codes for CASGRLAGERTETQYF.

The V call is TRBV28, the J call TRBJ2-7; 11 bases agree with TRBD1. The CDR3 spans 16 residues. V dropped 2 bases and J dropped 5; count of bases not matched to a gene: 8. Germline assignment: CDR1 MDHEN and CDR2 SYDVKM. CDR3 in DNA: TGTGCCAGCAGTTTAGTCGAGGGACAGGGGGGCAACGAGCAGTACTTC. Residues: CASSLVEGQGGNEQYF. The variable domain in full, with the rest retrieved from reference TRBV28 and TRBJ2-7, is DVKVTQSSRYLVKRTGEKVFLECVQDMDHENMFWYRQDPGLGLRLIYFSYDVKMKEKGDIPEGYSVSREKKERFSLILESASTNQTSMYLCASSLVEGQGGNEQYFGPGTRLTVT.

This clone was observed a few times. The CDR3 here is CASSMGQGLSTDTQYF. CDR3 nucleotide sequence: TGTGCCAGTAGTATGGGGCAGGGGTTGAGCACAGATACGCAGTATTTT. The V call is TRBV19, the J call TRBJ2-3; tentatively, D is TRBD1 (6 bases). Germline CDR1 and CDR2: LNHDA and SQIVND (reference sequence). The CDR3 is 16 residues long. Trimming shortened V by 3 bases and J by 0 bases, and 13 bases separated the two germline ends.

This clone was picked up one time. CDR3 bases: TGTGCCAGCAGCCCCGGGACTAGCGGGGTACTAGAGCAGTTCTTC. This gives the protein CASSPGTSGVLEQFF. The gene calls are TRBV9 and TRBJ2-1, with 13 bases identical to TRBD2. The length of the CDR3 is 15 residues. Germline trimming cut 4 bases from V and 10 bases from J; bases unmatched to any gene: 8. Germline CDR1 SGDLS, CDR2 YYNGEE.

The J gene is TRBJ1-1, the V gene TRBV6-5; no firm D call. The CDR3 length is 16 residues. CDR1 and CDR2 (germline): MNHEY, SVGAGI. Trimming removed 2 bases from V and 1 base from J, with 14 bases in between. CDR3 bases: TGTGCCAGCAGTTACACCTCACAGCAAACGAACACTGAAGCTTTCTTT. This sequence encodes CASSYTSQQTNTEAFF.